The entry below describes one T cell receptor (beta chain). Germline and junction disagree at one end, which may indicate a read error. Other nucleotide sequences in the sample specify the same CDR3. This sample stems from a study of shared clonotypes between healthy human individuals. Healthy HIV-negative adults without recent acute infections or vaccinations served as donors. This CDR3 has 11 residues. Germline CDR1 MGHDK, CDR2 SYGVNS. At deep level, the assay was performed. Replicate PCRs for unsorted PBMC used roughly 320 ng DNA (about 30,000 T cell genomes). The sequenced material, unsorted PBMC DNA, was run on ten immunoSEQ deep assay plates. Here immunoSEQ multiplex PCR was the method, and the copy in TCRdb shows in-frame clones only, minus some. The profile shows 490,000 or so clones, 60% to 85% of them singletons.

The rearrangement uses TRBV25-1 and TRBJ1-3; D is unclear. The sequence derives from a woman aged 40-49 years in good health. Some clones in this sample may be carry-over from other donors' samples. Material: PBMCs. The CDR3 DNA follows: TGCGGCTCCCGCTCTGGAAACACCATATATTTT. Translation gives CGSRSGNTIYF.